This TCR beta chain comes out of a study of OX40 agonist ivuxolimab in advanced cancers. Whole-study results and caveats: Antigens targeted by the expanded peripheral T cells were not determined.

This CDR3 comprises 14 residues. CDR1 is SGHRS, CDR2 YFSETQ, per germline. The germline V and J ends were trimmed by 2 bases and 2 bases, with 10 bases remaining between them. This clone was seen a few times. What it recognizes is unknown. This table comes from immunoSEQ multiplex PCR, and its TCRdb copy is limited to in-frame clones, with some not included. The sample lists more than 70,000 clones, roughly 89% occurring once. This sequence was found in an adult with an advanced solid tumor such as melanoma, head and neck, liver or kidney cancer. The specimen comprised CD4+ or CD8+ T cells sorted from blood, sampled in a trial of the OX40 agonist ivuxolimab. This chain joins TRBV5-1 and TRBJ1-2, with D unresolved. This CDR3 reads CASSLFGQNYGYTF. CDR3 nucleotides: TGCGCCAGCAGCTTATTTGGCCAGAACTATGGCTACACCTTC.